The 17 T cell receptor beta chains below were found in one sample sequenced in a study of blood T cell repertoires in COVID-19. TCRdb's table, derived via immunoSEQ multiplex PCR, lists solely in-frame clones and lacks some. The sample lists 100,000 to 150,000 clones, 84% occurring once. The source material was peripheral blood. Receptors were obtained from a woman aged 60-75 years with acute or convalescent COVID-19.

This clone was detected a few times. CDR3 DNA: TGCGCCAGCAGCCAAGCTCAGGACTATGGCTACACCTTC. Translating it yields CASSQAQDYGYTF. The chain uses TRBV4-1 and TRBJ1-2; D is unresolved. The germline gives CDR1 MGHRA, CDR2 YSYEKL. V lost 1 base to trimming and J lost 3 bases, with 6 bases between them. The CDR3 covers 13 residues.

The chain employs TRBV5-1 and TRBJ1-2; tentatively, D is TRBD1 (6 bases). This CDR3 has 14 amino acids. The V end lost 0 bases, the J end lost 3 bases, and 9 bases lay between the germline ends. Germline CDR1 SGHRS, CDR2 YFSETQ. In DNA, the CDR3 is TGCGCCAGCAGCTTGGGACAGGCCTACTATGGCTACACCTTC. This translates into CASSLGQAYYGYTF.

This clone was detected only a few times. J is TRBJ1-6 and V is TRBV11-2; no clear D. The CDR3 extends over 17 amino acids. The V gene lost 5 bases and the J gene lost 2 bases, with 16 bases spanning the gap. Germline V gene data show CDR1 as SGHAT and CDR2 as FQNNGV. CDR3 nucleotides: TGTGCCAGCAGCATAGGCGGGTATGTCGCCTATAATTCACCCCTCCACTTT. It encodes CASSIGGYVAYNSPLHF. Complete variable domain (other parts from reference TRBV11-2 and TRBJ1-6): EAGVAQSPRYKIIEKRQSVAFWCNPISGHATLYWYQQILGQGPKLLIQFQNNGVVDDSQLPKDRFSAERLKGVDSTLKIQPAKLEDSAVYLCASSIGGYVAYNSPLHFGNGTRLTVT.

CDR3 bases: TGCAGCGCCCTGCGCGGCATCTCCTACGAGCAGTACTTC. Its translation is CSALRGISYEQYF. The chain combines TRBV29-1 with TRBJ2-7; D remains ambiguous. Trimming removed 7 bases at V and 0 bases at J, with 13 bases between. The germline gives CDR1 SQVTM, CDR2 ANQGSEA. The CDR3 covers 13 residues.

The chain is built from TRBV7-6 and TRBJ2-7; a possible D gene is TRBD1 (6 bases). CDR3 size: 15 residues. Trimming took off 3 bases at V and 1 base at J, with 13 bases between the two ends. Germline CDR1 is SGHVS and CDR2 is FNYEAQ. The CDR3 DNA sequence: TGTGCCAGCAGCTTGTCCGGGACACCTTCCTACGAGCAGTACTTC. Translation gives CASSLSGTPSYEQYF. Full variable domain (remainder filled in from reference TRBV7-6 and TRBJ2-7): GAGVSQSPRYKVTKRGQDVALRCDPISGHVSLYWYRQALGQGPEFLTYFNYEAQQDKSGLPNDRFSAERPEGSISTLTIQRTEQRDSAMYRCASSLSGTPSYEQYFGPGTRLTVT.

The rearrangement joins TRBV2 to TRBJ2-1; 9 nucleotides line up with TRBD1. The CDR3 is 14 amino acids. Trimming removed 3 bases from V and 8 bases from J; junction bases left unmatched: 5. The germline CDR1 and CDR2 sequences are SNHLY and FYNNEI. The DNA for the CDR3 is TGTGCCAGCAGTGAGGACAGGGGCGCGGATGAGCAGTTCTTC. This codes for CASSEDRGADEQFF. The full variable domain, with the rest looked up from reference TRBV2 and TRBJ2-1, is EPEVTQTPSHQVTQMGQEVILRCVPISNHLYFYWYRQILGQKVEFLVSFYNNEISEKSEIFDDQFSVERPDGSNFTLKIRSTKLEDSAMYFCASSEDRGADEQFFGPGTRLTVL.

The chain uses TRBV3-1 (or the pseudogene TRBV3-2) and TRBJ1-2; TRBD1 might be the D (5 bases). This CDR3 comprises 14 residues. Germline CDR1 is LGHDT and CDR2 is YNNKEL (reference sequence). The V end lost 3 bases, the J end lost 5 bases, and 13 bases lay between the germline ends. CDR3 bases: TGTGCCAGCAGCCAGGGGCCTCGAGAATATGGCTACACCTTC. Amino acid sequence: CASSQGPREYGYTF.

The CDR3 nucleotides read TGTGCCAGCGCCTCGGGATTCTATGGCTACACCTTC. This sequence encodes CASASGFYGYTF. The genes are TRBV27 and TRBJ1-2, with D uncertain. CDR3 length: 12 amino acids. Germline-derived CDR1 and CDR2 are MNHEY and SMNVEV (reference sequence). V was clipped by 8 bases and J by 4 bases, with 11 bases between them.

The J gene is TRBJ1-5, the V gene TRBV10-3; 9 bases fit TRBD1. The germline V gene has CDR1 ENHRY and CDR2 SYGVKD. The CDR3 spans 12 residues. V shed 8 bases and J 7 bases; nucleotides not matched to a gene: 3. The CDR3, as DNA: TGTGCCATCCGGGACAGGGAACAGCCCCAGCATTTT. Translating gives CAIRDREQPQHF.

The chain carries TRBV2 and TRBJ2-7, with 7 bases that match TRBD1. CDR1 is SNHLY, CDR2 FYNNEI, per germline. V shed 10 bases and J 0 bases; nucleotides not matched to a gene: 9. This CDR3 is 14 amino acids long. The CDR3 sequence: CAIPHRGSSYEQYV. For the CDR3, the DNA is TGTGCCATCCCCCACAGGGGCAGCTCCTACGAGCAGTACGTC.

This clone was recorded only once. V and J are TRBV27 and TRBJ2-1; 10 nucleotides line up with TRBD1. The junction had 21 bases not matched to a gene; V was cut back by 3 bases and J by 4 bases. Germline V gene data show CDR1 as MNHEY and CDR2 as SMNVEV (reference sequence). The CDR3 covers 21 residues. This CDR3 reads CASSFSAEAWGTGVEYNEQFF. CDR3 coding DNA: TGTGCCAGCAGTTTTTCGGCTGAGGCGTGGGGGACAGGGGTGGAATACAATGAGCAGTTCTTC.

The J gene is TRBJ1-2, the V gene TRBV7-2; 10 nucleotides agree with TRBD1. The CDR3 extends over 13 amino acids. CDR1 and CDR2 (germline): SGHTA, FQGNSA. V gave up 5 bases and J gave up 7 bases; unmatched junction bases: 4. The CDR3 loop reads CASSRTGGSGYTF. CDR3 DNA sequence: TGTGCCAGCAGCCGGACAGGGGGTAGTGGCTACACCTTC.

The chain links TRBV29-1 to TRBJ2-7; TRBD1 might be the D (5 bases). V was cut by 1 base and J by 1 base, with 8 bases left in between. Germline V lookup: CDR1 SQVTM, CDR2 ANQGSEA. CDR3 length: 13 amino acids. The CDR3 DNA is TGCAGCGTTGAAGGTAGACAGTCCTACGAGCAGTACTTC. This gives the protein CSVEGRQSYEQYF.

This clone was picked up one time. The chain uses TRBV29-1 and TRBJ2-1; perhaps TRBD1 as D (6 bases). V was trimmed by 8 bases and J by 7 bases, leaving 18 bases between them. The CDR3 sequence is 13 residues long. The germline gives CDR1 SQVTM, CDR2 ANQGSEA. DNA of the CDR3: TGCAGCATTCTCTCATTCGACAGGAATGAGCAGTTCTTC. It is translated as CSILSFDRNEQFF.

This clone was recorded only once. J is TRBJ1-2 and V is TRBV5-1; possible D gene TRBD1, 5 bases. V was pared by 3 bases and J by 4 bases, with 13 bases between. Germline CDR1 SGHRS, CDR2 YFSETQ. This CDR3 spans 14 amino acids. The CDR3 loop reads CASSSAEGAYGYTF. DNA of the CDR3: TGCGCCAGCAGCTCCGCTGAAGGGGCCTATGGCTACACCTTC.

The chain links TRBV5-4 to TRBJ2-2, with 7 positions matching TRBD1. This CDR3 has 16 residues. V gave up 4 bases and J gave up 4 bases; unmatched junction bases: 10. Looked up from germline, CDR1 is SGHNT and CDR2 is YYREEE (reference sequence). CDR3: CASSPRDRAGTGELFF. The CDR3 DNA is TGTGCCAGCAGCCCACGAGACAGGGCGGGCACCGGGGAGCTGTTTTTT.

The chain is built from TRBV11-2 and TRBJ2-1, with D possibly matching TRBD1 (6 bases). Germline loops: CDR1 SGHAT, CDR2 FQNNGV. CDR3 size: 14 residues. The germline V and J ends were trimmed by 1 base and 6 bases, with 10 bases remaining between them. The CDR3 loop is CASSLGDTFNEQFF. The CDR3 bases are TGTGCCAGCAGCTTAGGGGACACCTTCAATGAGCAGTTCTTC.